These 27 T cell receptor beta chains were all obtained from the same sample, sequenced in a study of blood T cell repertoires in COVID-19. The assay was immunoSEQ multiplex PCR, and TCRdb's table has in-frame clones only and misses some. Of 130,000 or so clones detected, 85% to 90% appear once; the ten largest clones hold 3% to 5%. Sequenced input: peripheral blood. Source of these receptors: a man aged 60 to 75 with acute or convalescent COVID-19.

The J gene is TRBJ1-6, the V gene TRBV5-8, with 8 nucleotides matching TRBD1. After removal of 3 bases from V and 4 bases from J, the junction contained 3 bases not matched to a gene. Germline lookup yields CDR1 SGHTS and CDR2 YDEGEE. The CDR3 extends over 15 amino acids. This CDR3 is CASSSDRAYNSPLHF. The CDR3, as DNA: TGTGCCAGCAGCTCGGACAGGGCTTATAATTCACCCCTCCACTTT.

V usage is TRBV27 and J usage is TRBJ2-7, with D possibly TRBD2 on 5 matching bases. This CDR3 comprises 14 residues. CDR1 MNHEY and CDR2 SMNVEV come from the germline V gene (reference sequence). Trimming cost V 2 bases and J 2 bases, with 10 bases left between them. The CDR3 reads CASSLVEGPYEQYF. The CDR3 DNA reads as TGTGCCAGCAGTTTAGTTGAGGGCCCCTACGAGCAGTACTTC.

The chain couples TRBV4-3 to TRBJ2-1; D may be TRBD1 (6 bases). There are 14 residues in the CDR3. The germline CDR1 and CDR2 sequences are LGHNA and YSLEER. The ends were cut back, 4 bases at V and 2 bases at J, with 9 bases in the middle. CDR3: CASSPRDTYNEQFF. DNA of the CDR3: TGCGCCAGCAGCCCCCGGGACACCTACAATGAGCAGTTCTTC.

J is TRBJ1-2 and V is TRBV2; maybe TRBD1 (6 bases). V lost 8 bases and J lost 3, with 22 bases in between. CDR1 is SNHLY and CDR2 is FYNNEI in the germline V gene. This CDR3 has 16 amino acids. The CDR3 spells CASFGGGGASDYGYTF. The CDR3 DNA follows: TGTGCCAGCTTCGGGGGCGGGGGCGCTTCTGACTATGGCTACACCTTC. Filled out from reference TRBV2 and TRBJ1-2, the complete variable domain reads EPEVTQTPSHQVTQMGQEVILRCVPISNHLYFYWYRQILGQKVEFLVSFYNNEISEKSEIFDDQFSVERPDGSNFTLKIRSTKLEDSAMYFCASFGGGGASDYGYTFGSGTRLTVV.

The chain couples TRBV7-8 to TRBJ2-3; the match to TRBD1 covers 11 bases. Trimming took 3 bases from V and 4 from J; bases not matched to a gene: 9. This CDR3 comprises 17 residues. Germline V gene data show CDR1 as SGHVS and CDR2 as FQNEAQ. CDR3 sequence (DNA): TGTGCCAGCAGCTTTAGAAAGGACAGGGGGCAAGCAGATACGCAGTATTTT. Amino acids: CASSFRKDRGQADTQYF.

The chain carries TRBV2 and TRBJ2-3, with 11 bases that match TRBD2. V gave up 3 bases and J gave up 0 bases; unmatched junction bases: 2. The V gene's germline CDR1 is SNHLY and CDR2 FYNNEI. CDR3 size: 16 residues. This CDR3 is CASSELAGGSTDTQYF. The CDR3 DNA is TGTGCCAGCAGTGAGCTAGCGGGAGGAAGCACAGATACGCAGTATTTT.

The rearrangement uses TRBV7-2 and TRBJ2-7, with a weak D call TRBD1 (8 bases). The CDR3 extends over 13 amino acids. V lost 5 bases to trimming and J lost 7 bases, with 15 bases between them. CDR1 SGHTA and CDR2 FQGNSA come from the germline V gene. Written as DNA, the CDR3 is TGTGCCAGCAGCCGTGGACAGGGAGGGGAGCAGTACTTC. Protein: CASSRGQGGEQYF.

The chain employs TRBV6-5 and TRBJ1-1; D perhaps matches TRBD1 (5 bases). The V end was cut by 2 bases, the J end by 4 bases, with 11 bases between. The CDR3 totals 14 residues. Germline-derived CDR1 and CDR2 are MNHEY and SVGAGI. DNA for the CDR3: TGTGCCAGCAGTTACGTTGGGGGGGTCACTGAAGCTTTCTTT. It translates to CASSYVGGVTEAFF.

This chain joins TRBV19 and TRBJ2-2, with 11 bases identical to TRBD2. Germline assignment: CDR1 LNHDA and CDR2 SQIVND (reference sequence). The CDR3 spans 17 residues. Trimming at V came to 4 bases and at J to 5 bases, leaving 9 bases not matched to a gene. The chain's CDR3 is CASSKLRLAGGTGELFF. CDR3 nucleotide sequence: TGTGCCAGTAGTAAACTGAGGCTAGCGGGAGGTACCGGGGAGCTGTTTTTT. The whole variable domain, filled in from reference TRBV19 and TRBJ2-2, reads DGGITQSPKYLFRKEGQNVTLSCEQNLNHDAMYWYRQDPGQGLRLIYYSQIVNDFQKGDIAEGYSVSREKKESFPLTVTSAQKNPTAFYLCASSKLRLAGGTGELFFGEGSRLTVL.

The chain uses TRBV7-2 and TRBJ2-7; TRBD1 might be the D (7 bases). The CDR3 consists of 15 residues. V lost 2 bases and J lost 3, with 14 bases in between. Looked up from germline, CDR1 is SGHTA and CDR2 is FQGNSA. This chain's CDR3 is CASSLSPGDSYEQYF. The CDR3 DNA is TGTGCCAGCAGCTTATCGCCGGGGGACAGCTACGAGCAGTACTTC.

The rearrangement uses TRBV7-2 and TRBJ1-2; 8 positions match TRBD1. In germline, CDR1 is SGHTA, CDR2 FQGNSA. The CDR3 is made up of 15 amino acids. Trimming took 4 bases from V and 2 from J; bases not matched to a gene: 6. Here the CDR3 reads CASSYPGGVNYGYTF. For the CDR3, the DNA is TGTGCCAGCAGCTACCCAGGGGGCGTAAACTATGGCTACACCTTC. Full variable domain (rest looked up from reference TRBV7-2 and TRBJ1-2): GAGVSQSPSNKVTEKGKDVELRCDPISGHTALYWYRQSLGQGLEFLIYFQGNSAPDKSGLPSDRFSAERTGGSVSTLTIQRTQQEDSAVYLCASSYPGGVNYGYTFGSGTRLTVV.

V gene TRBV28 combines with J gene TRBJ2-3; TRBD2 is a possible D gene (5 bases). Looked up from germline, CDR1 is MDHEN and CDR2 is SYDVKM. The CDR3 is 15 amino acids. V lost 3 bases and J lost 0, with 10 bases in between. CDR3 in amino acids: CASSFRGSSTDTQYF. In DNA form, the CDR3 reads TGTGCCAGCAGTTTCCGCGGGTCTAGCACAGATACGCAGTATTTT.

This clone showed up just a few times. J is TRBJ2-6 and V is TRBV2; 8 bases fit TRBD1. CDR1 and CDR2 (germline): SNHLY, FYNNEI. Trimming took 8 bases from V and 4 from J; bases not matched to a gene: 16. The CDR3 runs 18 residues. As DNA, the CDR3 is TGTGCCAGCTCATGGGGACAGGCTGCTCTTGCGGGGGCCAACGTCCTGACTTTC. The encoded protein is CASSWGQAALAGANVLTF.

The rearrangement links TRBV5-6 to TRBJ2-3; 10 nucleotides match TRBD1. The CDR3 spans 17 residues. Unmatched junction bases numbered 11, after V lost 4 bases and J lost 3 bases. Per the germline V gene, CDR1 is SGHDT and CDR2 is YYEEEE. The chain's CDR3 is CASSIVGWGQGTDTQYF. DNA of the CDR3: TGTGCCAGCAGCATCGTAGGTTGGGGACAGGGGACAGATACGCAGTATTTT.

Points on this clone: Germline and junction disagree at one end, which may indicate a read error. The genes are TRBV7-2 and TRBJ2-7; D remains unclear. CDR1 and CDR2 from the germline V gene are SGHTA and FQGNSA. There are 12 residues in the CDR3. In nucleotides, the CDR3 is TGTGCCAGCAGCTTTAGTTCCTATGAGCAGTACTTC. Its protein product is CASSFSSYEQYF.

This chain joins TRBV11-2 and TRBJ2-1, with D tentatively TRBD2 (6 bases). V lost 8 bases and J 1 base, leaving 9 bases between the germline ends. This CDR3 has 13 residues. From germline, CDR1 is SGHAT and CDR2 FQNNGV. This CDR3 is CASAGGSYNEQFF. The CDR3 region has the DNA TGTGCCAGCGCTGGAGGGTCCTACAATGAGCAGTTCTTC. The complete variable domain, with remaining parts taken from reference TRBV11-2 and TRBJ2-1, reads EAGVAQSPRYKIIEKRQSVAFWCNPISGHATLYWYQQILGQGPKLLIQFQNNGVVDDSQLPKDRFSAERLKGVDSTLKIQPAKLEDSAVYLCASAGGSYNEQFFGPGTRLTVL.

This clone was observed once. J is TRBJ2-5 and V is TRBV6-5, with 10 nucleotides matching TRBD2. The V gene's germline CDR1 is MNHEY and CDR2 SVGAGI. The junction had 7 bases not matched to a gene; V was cut back by 10 bases and J by 5 bases. The CDR3 totals 13 residues. The CDR3 loop reads CATTFSGGETQYF. The CDR3 DNA reads as TGTGCCACCACTTTTAGCGGGGGGGAGACCCAGTACTTC.

Here the CDR3 reads CSALAWSSTDTQYF. As DNA, the CDR3 is TGCAGCGCCCTAGCCTGGTCTAGCACAGATACGCAGTATTTT. V is TRBV29-1 and J is TRBJ2-3; D is perhaps TRBD2 (5 bases). CDR1 SQVTM and CDR2 ANQGSEA come from the germline V gene. V was clipped by 7 bases and J by 0 bases, with 14 bases between them. The CDR3 covers 14 residues.

The chain combines TRBV24-1 with TRBJ2-5; 16 nucleotides match TRBD2. V shed 7 bases and J 9 bases; nucleotides not matched to a gene: 10. The CDR3 contains 16 residues. The V gene's germline CDR1 is KGHDR and CDR2 SFDVKD. CDR3 in amino acids: CATSDTGTSGRGPQYF. CDR3 bases: TGTGCCACCAGCGATACCGGGACTAGCGGGAGGGGGCCCCAGTACTTC.

The chain uses TRBV19 and TRBJ1-2, with D hard to call. Trimming stripped 1 base from V and 2 bases from J, with 8 bases between. This CDR3 is built from 14 residues. Germline lookup yields CDR1 LNHDA and CDR2 SQIVND (reference sequence). The CDR3 DNA follows: TGTGCCAGTAGTATAGTCGAAGAGAACTATGGCTACACCTTC. It specifies CASSIVEENYGYTF.

The chain combines TRBV7-6 with TRBJ1-4; D remains unclear. V dropped 5 bases and J dropped 3 bases, with 19 bases sitting between them. The CDR3 totals 17 residues. Looked up from germline, CDR1 is SGHVS and CDR2 is FNYEAQ. CDR3 in amino acids: CASSPVGGVLPNEKLFF. CDR3 in DNA: TGTGCCAGCAGCCCAGTCGGCGGGGTACTGCCTAATGAAAAACTGTTTTTT.

This chain joins TRBV4-3 and TRBJ2-3, with TRBD2 identical over 7 bases. The CDR3 has 15 residues. V lost 5 bases to trimming and J lost 1 base; unmatched junction nucleotides: 6. Germline CDR1 reads LGHNA; CDR2 reads YSLEER. DNA for the CDR3: TGCGCCAGCAGCGAGGGAGGGCGGGGCACAGATACGCAGTATTTT. Its translation is CASSEGGRGTDTQYF.

This chain uses TRBV14 with TRBJ2-7; 7 bases map to TRBD1. CDR1 is SGHDN, CDR2 FVKESK, per germline. Trimming at V came to 3 bases and at J to 6 bases, leaving 14 bases not matched to a gene. The CDR3 is 16 residues long. CDR3 sequence (DNA): TGTGCCAGCAGCCAGGGGTCCGGGACAGTTAGGGGCGAGCAGTACTTC. Translating it yields CASSQGSGTVRGEQYF. The variable domain in full, completed from reference TRBV14 and TRBJ2-7, reads EAGVTQFPSHSVIEKGQTVTLRCDPISGHDNLYWYRRVMGKEIKFLLHFVKESKQDESGMPNNRFLAERTGGTYSTLKVQPAELEDSGVYFCASSQGSGTVRGEQYFGPGTRLTVT.

The chain joins TRBV7-8 to TRBJ2-6; D unresolved. The CDR3 extends over 17 amino acids. V was shortened by 3 bases and J by 0 bases, with 12 bases between the two germline ends. The V gene's germline CDR1 is SGHVS and CDR2 FQNEAQ. CDR3 sequence: CASSLGLGFSGANVLTF. For the CDR3, the DNA is TGTGCCAGCAGCTTGGGCTTAGGTTTCTCTGGGGCCAACGTCCTGACTTTC.

This chain joins TRBV5-5 and TRBJ2-5, with 7 nucleotides matching TRBD2. Per the germline V gene, CDR1 is SGHKS and CDR2 is YYEKEE (reference sequence). V was clipped by 6 bases and J by 5 bases; unmatched bases: 7. CDR3 length: 13 residues. The CDR3, as DNA: TGTGCCAGCACTCCGGGGGGATGGGAGACCCAGTACTTC. It yields the protein CASTPGGWETQYF.

The V gene is TRBV12-3 or TRBV12-4, the J gene TRBJ2-7; 7 bases agree with TRBD1. The CDR3 is 13 amino acids. The trim removed 5 bases at V and 11 bases at J, leaving 12 bases unmatched. The CDR3 loop is CASSPSGTVREYF. The CDR3 nucleotides are TGTGCCAGCAGTCCTTCCGGGACAGTACGTGAGTACTTC.

V usage is TRBV7-2 and J usage is TRBJ2-5, with a possible D match to TRBD2 (6 bases). With 5 bases removed from V and 1 base from J, the gap between germline ends came to 17 bases. The CDR3 consists of 16 residues. CDR1 and CDR2 (germline): SGHTA, FQGNSA. CDR3 sequence: CASSAGPSVIQETQYF. The CDR3 bases are TGTGCCAGCAGCGCGGGACCGTCCGTTATCCAAGAGACCCAGTACTTC.